This T cell receptor (beta chain) was sequenced during a study of blood T cells in healthy people across ages. CDR1 is DFQATT and CDR2 is SNEGSKA in the germline V gene (reference sequence). CDR3 length equals 13 residues. This clonotype showed up many times. Its matching antigen is unknown. A second about 6 to 12 cycle PCR used barcoded and J-beta primers. TCRdb called the 5' RACE reads again in MiXCR, with one record for every CDR3 protein. The repertoire holds approximately 810,000 distinct CDR3 sequences, with under 35% as singletons. Study-level points and caveats: The study could not conclusively compare naive and antigen-experienced cells, given its unsorted PBMCs. Relative to aged donors, long-lived donors carried more naive CD4+ cells and displayed higher diversity. Not knowing donor CMV status may have confounded expanded clonotype changes. Estimates of total diversity, which came from one million sequenced T cells, were considered to be underestimates.

The chain combines TRBV20-1 with TRBJ2-1; TRBD2 matches at 8 bases. The origin of this receptor is a woman of 80 years or more in good health. The sample was blood. As DNA, the CDR3 is TGCAGCTTGGCCGGGGGGGGAAACAATGAGCAGTTCTTC. It is translated as CSLAGGGNNEQFF.